Below, 5 T cell receptor beta chains from the same sample are listed, as sequenced in a study of identical twins. One entry per CDR3 protein results from TCRdb running MiXCR on the 5' RACE reads. This sample has some 1,700,000 distinct CDR3 sequences, with about 30% found just once. The sample consisted of cord blood. Every receptor here comes from a newborn girl in good health.

The chain recombines TRBV21-1 with TRBJ2-7; TRBD1 reflects the table's D call only, with no check against the DNA. TRBV21-1 is an annotated pseudogene. The CDR3 length is 15 residues. CDR3 nucleotide sequence: TGTGCCAGCAGCAGTTCCCGTACCACACCCCACGAGCAGTACTTC. Its translation: CASSSSRTTPHEQYF.

A few counts support this clonotype. The chain combines TRBV27 with TRBJ2-7; 13 bases match TRBD2. Germline V gene lookup returns CDR1 MNHEY and CDR2 SMNVEV (reference sequence). V lost 7 bases to trimming and J lost 2 bases; unmatched junction nucleotides: 17. CDR3 size: 19 residues. The CDR3 nucleotides read TGTGCCAGCACCCACCTCGGGACTAGCGGGATCCTCCGACCCTACGAGCAGTACTTC. It translates to CASTHLGTSGILRPYEQYF.

This sequence joins TRBV14 and TRBJ1-4; 11 nucleotides agree with TRBD1. V was pared by 6 bases and J by 5 bases, with 8 bases of the junction left unmatched. Germline V lookup: CDR1 SGHDN, CDR2 FVKESK. This CDR3 is built from 16 residues. As DNA, the CDR3 is TGTGCCAGCAGTACCGGGACAGGGGGTTGGAATGAAAAACTGTTTTTT. Translating it yields CASSTGTGGWNEKLFF.

In this sample, this clonotype turned up a few times. This chain connects TRBV25-1 to TRBJ2-1; D is unresolved. V was cut by 6 bases and J by 2 bases, with 11 bases left in between. The CDR3 is 14 residues long. Germline-derived CDR1 and CDR2 are MGHDK and SYGVNS. CDR3 DNA: TGTGCCAGCAGCGCTAGTGCTACCTACAATGAGCAGTTCTTC. Protein product: CASSASATYNEQFF.

This clonotype was seen a handful of times. The chain joins TRBV7-9 to TRBJ1-5; D unresolved. This CDR3 region has 15 residues. Trimming took 0 bases from V and 9 from J, leaving 15 bases between them. Germline CDR1 SEHNR, CDR2 FQNEAQ (reference sequence). The CDR3 DNA is TGTGCCAGCAGCTTAGCCGGAGGCCCGGTTCCGCCCCAGCATTTT. Translating gives CASSLAGGPVPPQHF.